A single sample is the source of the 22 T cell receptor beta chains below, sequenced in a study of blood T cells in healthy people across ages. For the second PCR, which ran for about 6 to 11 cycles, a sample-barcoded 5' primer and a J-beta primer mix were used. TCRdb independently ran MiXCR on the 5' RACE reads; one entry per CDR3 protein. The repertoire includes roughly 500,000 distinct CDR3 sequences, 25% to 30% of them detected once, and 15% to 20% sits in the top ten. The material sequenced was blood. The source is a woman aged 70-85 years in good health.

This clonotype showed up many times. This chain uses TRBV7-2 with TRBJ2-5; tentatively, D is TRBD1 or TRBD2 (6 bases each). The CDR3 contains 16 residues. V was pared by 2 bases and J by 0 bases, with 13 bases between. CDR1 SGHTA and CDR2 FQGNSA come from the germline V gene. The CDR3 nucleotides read TGTGCCAGCAGCTTATACGGGGGCCTGTACCAAGAGACCCAGTACTTC. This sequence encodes CASSLYGGLYQETQYF.

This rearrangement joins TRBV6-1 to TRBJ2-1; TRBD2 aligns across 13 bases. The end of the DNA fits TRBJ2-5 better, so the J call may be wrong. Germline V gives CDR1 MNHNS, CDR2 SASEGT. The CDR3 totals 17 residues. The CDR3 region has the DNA TGTGCCAGCAGAGGAAAACTAGCGGGGGGGCGTGATGGGACCCAGTACTTC. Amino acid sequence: CASRGKLAGGRDGTQYF.

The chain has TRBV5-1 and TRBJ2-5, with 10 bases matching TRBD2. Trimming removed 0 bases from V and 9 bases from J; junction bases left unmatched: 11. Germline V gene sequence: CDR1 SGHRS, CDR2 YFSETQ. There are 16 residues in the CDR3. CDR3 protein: CASSLDPAAGGTSQYF. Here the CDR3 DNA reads TGCGCCAGCAGCTTGGATCCCGCAGCGGGAGGGACGTCCCAGTACTTC.

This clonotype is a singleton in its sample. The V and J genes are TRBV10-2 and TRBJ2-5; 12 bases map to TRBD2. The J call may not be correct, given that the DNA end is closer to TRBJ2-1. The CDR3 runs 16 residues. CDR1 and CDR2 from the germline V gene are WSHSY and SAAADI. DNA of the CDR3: TGCGCCAGCAGTGCCCCTTCTAGCGGGGGGGCCGGTCAGCAGTTCTTC. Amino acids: CASSAPSSGGAGQQFF.

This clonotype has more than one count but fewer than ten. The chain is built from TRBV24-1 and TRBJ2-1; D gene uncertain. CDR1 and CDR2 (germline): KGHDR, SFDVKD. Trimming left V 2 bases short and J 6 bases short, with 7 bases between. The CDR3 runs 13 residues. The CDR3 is CATSDSNTNEQFF. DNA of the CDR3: TGTGCCACCAGTGATTCCAACACCAATGAGCAGTTCTTC.

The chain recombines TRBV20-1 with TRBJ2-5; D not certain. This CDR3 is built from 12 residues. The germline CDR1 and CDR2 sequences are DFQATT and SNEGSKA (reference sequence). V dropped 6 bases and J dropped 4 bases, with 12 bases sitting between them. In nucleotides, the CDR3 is TGCAGTGCCAAAGCCCCCGGAGAGACCCAGTACTTC. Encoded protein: CSAKAPGETQYF.

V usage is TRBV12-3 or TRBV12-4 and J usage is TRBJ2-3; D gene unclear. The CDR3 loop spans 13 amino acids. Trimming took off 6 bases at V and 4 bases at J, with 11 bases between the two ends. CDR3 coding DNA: TGTGCCAGCAGCCCGCGTCGTCCAGATACGCAGTATTTT. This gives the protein CASSPRRPDTQYF.

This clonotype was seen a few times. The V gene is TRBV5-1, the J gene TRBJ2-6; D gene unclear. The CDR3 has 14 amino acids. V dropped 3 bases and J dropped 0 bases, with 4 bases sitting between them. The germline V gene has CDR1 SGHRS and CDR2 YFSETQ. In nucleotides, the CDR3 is TGCGCCAGCAGCTCGACCTCTGGGGCCAACGTCCTGACTTTC. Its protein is CASSSTSGANVLTF.

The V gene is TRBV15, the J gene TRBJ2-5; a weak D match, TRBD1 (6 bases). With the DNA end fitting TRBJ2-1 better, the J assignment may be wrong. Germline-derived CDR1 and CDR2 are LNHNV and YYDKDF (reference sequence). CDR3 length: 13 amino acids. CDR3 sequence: CATSRVVGAEQFF. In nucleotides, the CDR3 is TGTGCCACCAGCAGAGTTGTGGGGGCCGAGCAGTTCTTC.

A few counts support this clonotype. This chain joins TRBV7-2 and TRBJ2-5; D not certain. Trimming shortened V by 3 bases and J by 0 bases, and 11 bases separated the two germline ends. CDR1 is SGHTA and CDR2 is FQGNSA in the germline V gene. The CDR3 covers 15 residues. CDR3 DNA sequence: TGTGCCAGCAGCTTCAACCTCCTGTACCAAGAGACCCAGTACTTC. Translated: CASSFNLLYQETQYF.

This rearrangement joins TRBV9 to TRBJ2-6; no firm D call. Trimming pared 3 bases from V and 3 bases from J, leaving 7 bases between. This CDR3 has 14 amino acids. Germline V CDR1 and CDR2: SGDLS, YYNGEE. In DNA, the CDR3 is TGTGCCAGCAGCGCGCAGGTTGGGGCCAACGTCCTGACTTTC. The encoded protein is CASSAQVGANVLTF.

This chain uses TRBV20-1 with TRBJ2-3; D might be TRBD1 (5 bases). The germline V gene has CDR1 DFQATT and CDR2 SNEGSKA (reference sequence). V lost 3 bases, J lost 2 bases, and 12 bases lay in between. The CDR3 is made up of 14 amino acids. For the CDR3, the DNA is TGCAGTGCTAGCGGAACAGGAGACACAGATACGCAGTATTTT. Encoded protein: CSASGTGDTDTQYF.

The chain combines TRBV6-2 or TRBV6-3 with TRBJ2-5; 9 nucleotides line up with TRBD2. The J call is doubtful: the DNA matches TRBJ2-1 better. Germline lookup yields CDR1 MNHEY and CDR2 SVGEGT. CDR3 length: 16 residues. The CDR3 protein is CASSYSPGLARAEQFF. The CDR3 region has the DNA TGTGCCAGCAGTTACTCTCCAGGACTAGCGCGCGCTGAGCAGTTCTTC.

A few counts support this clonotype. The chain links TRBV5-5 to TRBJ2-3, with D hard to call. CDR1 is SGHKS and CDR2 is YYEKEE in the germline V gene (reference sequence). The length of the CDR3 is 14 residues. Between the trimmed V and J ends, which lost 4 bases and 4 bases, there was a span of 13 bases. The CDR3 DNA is TGTGCCAGCAGCCCCGACTTTTCCTCAGATACGCAGTATTTT. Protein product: CASSPDFSSDTQYF.

CDR3 loop: CASSEVKGGGLQETQYF. CDR3 sequence (DNA): TGTGCCAGCAGTGAAGTAAAGGGAGGGGGCTTGCAGGAGACCCAGTACTTC. The genes are TRBV25-1 and TRBJ2-5, with D perhaps given as TRBD1 or TRBD2 (7 bases each). Trimming left V 2 bases short and J 5 bases short, with 21 bases between. CDR1 and CDR2 (germline): MGHDK, SYGVNS. The CDR3 is 17 residues long.

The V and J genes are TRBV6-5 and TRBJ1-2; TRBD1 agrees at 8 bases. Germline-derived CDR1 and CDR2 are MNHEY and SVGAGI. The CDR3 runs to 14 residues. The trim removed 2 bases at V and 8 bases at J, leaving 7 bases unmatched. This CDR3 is CASSYQDRDRGYTF. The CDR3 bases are TGTGCCAGCAGTTACCAGGACAGGGACAGGGGCTACACCTTC.

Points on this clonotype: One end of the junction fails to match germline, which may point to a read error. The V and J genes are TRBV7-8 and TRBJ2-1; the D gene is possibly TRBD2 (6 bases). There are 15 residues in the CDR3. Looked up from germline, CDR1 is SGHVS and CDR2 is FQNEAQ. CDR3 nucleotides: TGTGCCAGCAGCTTAGGTAGCGGTCTGTACAATGAGCAGCTCTTC. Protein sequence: CASSLGSGLYNEQLF.

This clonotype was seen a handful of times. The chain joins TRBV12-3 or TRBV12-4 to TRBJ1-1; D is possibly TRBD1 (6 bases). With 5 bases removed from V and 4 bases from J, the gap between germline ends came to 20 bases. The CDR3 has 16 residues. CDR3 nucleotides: TGTGCCAGCAGTCCCCGGGGAACAGGGATGGGCACTGAAGCTTTCTTT. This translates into CASSPRGTGMGTEAFF.

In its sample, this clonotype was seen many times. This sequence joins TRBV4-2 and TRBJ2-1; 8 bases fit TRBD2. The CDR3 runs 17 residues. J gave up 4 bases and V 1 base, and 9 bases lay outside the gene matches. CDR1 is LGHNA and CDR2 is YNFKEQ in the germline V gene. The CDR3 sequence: CASSQGTSGGGYNEQFF. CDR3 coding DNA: TGTGCCAGCAGCCAAGGGACAAGCGGGGGCGGTTACAATGAGCAGTTCTTC.

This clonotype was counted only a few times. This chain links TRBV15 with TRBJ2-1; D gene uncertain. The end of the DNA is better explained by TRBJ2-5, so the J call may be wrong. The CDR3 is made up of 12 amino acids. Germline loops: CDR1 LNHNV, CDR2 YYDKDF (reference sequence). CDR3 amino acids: CATSRRQETQYF. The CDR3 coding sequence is TGTGCCACCAGCAGACGTCAAGAGACCCAGTACTTC.

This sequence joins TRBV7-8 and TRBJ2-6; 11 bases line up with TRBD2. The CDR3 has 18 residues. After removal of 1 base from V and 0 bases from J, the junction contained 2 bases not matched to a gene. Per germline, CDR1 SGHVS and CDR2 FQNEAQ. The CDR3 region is CASSLGLAGGSGANVLTF. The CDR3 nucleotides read TGTGCCAGCAGCTTAGGGCTAGCGGGAGGCTCTGGGGCCAACGTCCTGACTTTC. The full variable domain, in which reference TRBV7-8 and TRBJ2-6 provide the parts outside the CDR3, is GAGVSQSPRYKVAKRGQDVALRCDPISGHVSLFWYQQALGQGPEFLTYFQNEAQLDKSGLPSDRFFAERPEGSVSTLKIQRTQQEDSAVYLCASSLGLAGGSGANVLTFGAGSRLTVL.

CDR3 amino acids: CSAQNPNSGNTIYF. CDR3 bases: TGCAGTGCTCAGAACCCTAATTCTGGAAACACCATATATTTT. This chain links TRBV20-1 with TRBJ1-3; D gene unclear. The ends were cut back, 5 bases at V and 1 base at J, with 12 bases in the middle. The CDR3 spans 14 residues. In germline, CDR1 is DFQATT, CDR2 SNEGSKA (reference sequence).